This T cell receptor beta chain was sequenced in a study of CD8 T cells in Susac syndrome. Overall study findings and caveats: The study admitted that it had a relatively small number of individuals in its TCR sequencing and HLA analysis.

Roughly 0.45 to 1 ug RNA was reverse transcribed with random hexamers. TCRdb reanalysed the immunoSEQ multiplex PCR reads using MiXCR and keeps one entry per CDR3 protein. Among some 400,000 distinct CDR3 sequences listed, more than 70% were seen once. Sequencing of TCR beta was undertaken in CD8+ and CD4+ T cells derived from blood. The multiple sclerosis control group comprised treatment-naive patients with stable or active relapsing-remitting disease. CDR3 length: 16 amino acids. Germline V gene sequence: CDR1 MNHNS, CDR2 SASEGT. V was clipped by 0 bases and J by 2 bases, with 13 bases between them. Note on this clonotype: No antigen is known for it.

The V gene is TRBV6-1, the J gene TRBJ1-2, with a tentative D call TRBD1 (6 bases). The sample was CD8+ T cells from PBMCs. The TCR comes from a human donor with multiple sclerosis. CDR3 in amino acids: CASSEARETGNYGYTF. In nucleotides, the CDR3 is TGTGCCAGCAGTGAAGCCAGGGAAACAGGGAACTATGGCTACACCTTC.